This TCR beta chain was observed in a study of regulatory T cells in long-lasting Graves disease. Turning to the study itself: By definition, persistent Graves' disease involved antithyroid drugs for over 5 years alongside positive TSH receptor antibodies.

Time point here: persistent/refractory GD, antithyroid drugs over 5 years with positive TRAb. Making the TCR library involved RNA that had been extracted from PBMCs. The study's findings and limits: In persistent patients, shared public clonotypes (under 3,000) outnumbered those in new patients (almost 1,000). The study found TRBV28, TRBJ1-2 and TRBJ2-5 favored in persistent disease. TCR diversity was lower in persistent Graves' patients (versus newly diagnosed ones).

The ends were cut back, 7 bases at V and 2 bases at J, with 12 bases in the middle. The CDR3 covers 13 residues. Per the germline V gene, CDR1 is MNHNS and CDR2 is SASEGT. Arm-PCR of CDR3 regions and iRepertoire HTBI primers were the basis on which TCR beta libraries were built. TCRdb reprocessed the multiplex PCR reads with MiXCR, giving one entry per CDR3 protein. The table shows around 400,000 distinct CDR3 sequences, with about 25% occurring only once. This clonotype occurred a few times. Its antigen is not known. The receptor was derived from a female donor with Graves disease. This chain joins TRBV6-1 and TRBJ2-7; D is possibly TRBD1 (5 bases). Sequenced here: peripheral blood mononuclear cells (PBMCs), sampled when the disease was refractory, from a patient treated with antithyroid drugs. The CDR3 region is CASTPRETYEQYF. In DNA form, the CDR3 reads TGTGCCAGCACCCCCAGGGAAACCTACGAGCAGTACTTC.